The sequence of this TCR beta chain was determined in a study of T cell repertoires in cytomegalovirus infection. Overall study: Recently identified HLA-C-restricted CMV epitopes were used, and well-studied HLA-B-restricted CMV epitopes were used as well. Matching HLA type and CMV infection were both indicated by public TCR beta signatures. General study points: The response measured ex vivo was dominated by TCR beta clonotypes (HLA-C-restricted and CMV-specific).

Each CDR3 protein is one row after TCRdb ran MiXCR on the reads. The data contain 700,000 to 950,000 distinct CDR3 sequences, roughly 33% of them singletons. Trimming removed 2 bases from V and 4 bases from J; junction bases left unmatched: 7. The CDR3 loop spans 15 amino acids. Germline V gene data show CDR1 as MNHEY and CDR2 as SVGAGI. This clonotype showed up just a few times. Its antigen remains unknown. The chain joins TRBV6-5 to TRBJ1-1, with 7 positions matching TRBD1. This TCR came from a human donor in good health (CMV status not recorded). Some clones in this sample may be carry-over from other donors' samples. The starting material was cultured CD8+ T cells from PBMCs, obtained from culture after CMV antigen stimulation. Here the CDR3 DNA reads TGTGCCAGCAGTTACAACGGAGGGGGCATCACTGAAGCTTTCTTT. Its protein product is CASSYNGGGITEAFF.